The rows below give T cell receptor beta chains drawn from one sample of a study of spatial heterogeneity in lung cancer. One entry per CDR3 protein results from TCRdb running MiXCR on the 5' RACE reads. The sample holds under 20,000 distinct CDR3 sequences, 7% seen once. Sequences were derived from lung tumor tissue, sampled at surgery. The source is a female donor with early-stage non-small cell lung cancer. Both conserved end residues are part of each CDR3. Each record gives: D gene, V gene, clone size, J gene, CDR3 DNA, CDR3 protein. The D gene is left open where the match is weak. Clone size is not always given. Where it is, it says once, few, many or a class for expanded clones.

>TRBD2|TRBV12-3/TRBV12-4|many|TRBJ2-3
TGTGCCAGCAGCTCTTGGGCGGGGACTAACACAGATACGCAGTATTTT
CASSSWAGTNTDTQYF
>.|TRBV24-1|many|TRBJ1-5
TGTGCCACCAGTTCCACAGGGTTTGGCAATCAGCCCCAGCATTTT
CATSSTGFGNQPQHF
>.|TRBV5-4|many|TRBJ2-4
TGTGCCAGCAGCTTGGAGGGGACCAAAAACATTCAGTACTTC
CASSLEGTKNIQYF
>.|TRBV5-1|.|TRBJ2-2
TGCGCCAGCAGCTTTATGACAGGGAACACCGGGGAGCTGTTTTTT
CASSFMTGNTGELFF
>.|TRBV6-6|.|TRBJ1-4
TGTGCCATCTACGGGGACGAAAAACTGTTTTTT
CAIYGDEKLFF
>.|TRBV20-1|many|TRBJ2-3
TGCAGTGCCCAAGACCCCCGGATGGGTACAGATACGCAGTATTTT
CSAQDPRMGTDTQYF
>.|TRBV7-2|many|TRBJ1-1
TGTGCCAGCAGCCCCCCGGGGGCGCAAACTGAAGCTTTCTTT
CASSPPGAQTEAFF
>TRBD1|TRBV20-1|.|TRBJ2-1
TGCAGTGCGGCCGGGACAGGGTCGTACAATGAGCAGTTCTTC
CSAAGTGSYNEQFF
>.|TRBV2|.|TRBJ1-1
TGTGCCAGCAGTGATCAGCTGGGGGAGAAAGCTTTCTTT
CASSDQLGEKAFF
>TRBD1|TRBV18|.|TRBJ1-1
TGTGCCAGCTCACCGGGACAGCCGAAGGAAGCTTTCTTT
CASSPGQPKEAFF
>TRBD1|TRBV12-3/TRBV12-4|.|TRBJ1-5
TGTGCCAGCAGCTCCGGGACAGCTTCCAATCAGCCCCAGCATTTT
CASSSGTASNQPQHF
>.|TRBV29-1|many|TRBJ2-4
TGCAGCGTTGAAGACCCTATATCCAAAAACATTCAGTACTTC
CSVEDPISKNIQYF
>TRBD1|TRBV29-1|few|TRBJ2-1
TGCAGCGTTGAAGGACAGGGCCTCTACAATGAGCAGTTCTTC
CSVEGQGLYNEQFF
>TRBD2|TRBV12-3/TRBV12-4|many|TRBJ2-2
TGTGCCAGCAGTCTCGCGGGGGGGCAGGCCGGGGAGCTGTTTTTT
CASSLAGGQAGELFF
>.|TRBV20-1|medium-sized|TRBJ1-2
TGCAGTGCTAGAGTTGGGGGTCAACGAATGGGTGGCTACACCTTC
CSARVGGQRMGGYTF